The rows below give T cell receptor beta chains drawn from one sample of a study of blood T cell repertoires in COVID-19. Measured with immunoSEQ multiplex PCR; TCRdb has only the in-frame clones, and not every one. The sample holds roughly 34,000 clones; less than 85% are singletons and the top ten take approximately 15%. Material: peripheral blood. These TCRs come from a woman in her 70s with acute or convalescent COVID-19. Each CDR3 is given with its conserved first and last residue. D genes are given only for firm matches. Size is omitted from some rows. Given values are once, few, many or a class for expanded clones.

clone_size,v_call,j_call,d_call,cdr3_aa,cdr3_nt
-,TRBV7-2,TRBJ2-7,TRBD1,CASSIRTGGDYEQYF,TGTGCCAGCAGTATCCGGACAGGGGGGGACTACGAGCAGTACTTC
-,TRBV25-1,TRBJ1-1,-,CASSEGRGSLRGAFF,TGTGCCAGCAGTGAAGGTCGGGGATCACTCCGCGGAGCTTTCTTT
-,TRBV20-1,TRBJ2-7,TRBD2,CSASPPPGGLKNEQYF,TGCAGTGCTAGTCCCCCACCGGGAGGGCTGAAGAACGAGCAGTACTTC
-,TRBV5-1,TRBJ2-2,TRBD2,CASSLGPTSGRAKNTGELFF,TGCGCCAGCAGCTTGGGCCCGACTAGCGGGAGGGCCAAGAACACCGGGGAGCTGTTTTTT
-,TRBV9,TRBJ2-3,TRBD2,CASSDSGGAGTQYF,TGTGCCAGCAGCGATAGCGGGGGGGCAGGGACGCAGTATTTT
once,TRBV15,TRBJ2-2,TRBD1,CATSSGQGMGTGELFF,TGTGCCACCAGCAGCGGACAGGGAATGGGCACCGGGGAGCTGTTTTTT
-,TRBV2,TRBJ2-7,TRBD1,CASRRDRGHEQYF,TGTGCCAGCAGGAGGGACAGGGGGCACGAGCAGTACTTC
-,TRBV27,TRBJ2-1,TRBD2,CASSPYPQGGDNEQFF,TGTGCCAGCAGTCCATATCCCCAGGGAGGGGACAATGAGCAGTTCTTC
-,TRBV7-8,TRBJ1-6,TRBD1,CASSLDRGQNSPLHF,TGTGCCAGCAGCTTAGACAGGGGGCAAAATTCACCCCTCCACTTT
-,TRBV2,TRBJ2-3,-,CASTAIQGVTDTQYF,TGTGCCAGCACCGCGATACAGGGAGTGACAGATACGCAGTATTTT
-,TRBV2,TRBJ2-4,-,CASRRELAKNIQYF,TGTGCCAGCAGGAGGGAGCTAGCCAAAAACATTCAGTACTTC
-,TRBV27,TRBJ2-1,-,CASSFAAPYNEQFF,TGTGCCAGCAGTTTCGCGGCTCCCTACAATGAGCAGTTCTTC
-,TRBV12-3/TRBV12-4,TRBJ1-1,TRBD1,CASSSGQGTEAFF,TGTGCCAGCAGCTCAGGACAGGGCACTGAAGCTTTCTTT
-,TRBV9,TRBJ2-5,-,CASGTASSGETQYF,TGTGCCAGCGGGACTGCTAGCAGTGGAGAGACCCAGTACTTC
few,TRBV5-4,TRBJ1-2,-,CASTLQQGNGYTF,TGTGCCAGCACTCTCCAGCAGGGGAATGGCTACACCTTC
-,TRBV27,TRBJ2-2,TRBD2,CASSLTRLAAYTGELFF,TGTGCCAGCAGTTTAACACGACTAGCAGCTTACACCGGGGAGCTGTTTTTT
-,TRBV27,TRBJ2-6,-,CASSLQGSGANVLTF,TGTGCCAGCAGTTTACAGGGCTCTGGGGCCAACGTCCTGACTTTC
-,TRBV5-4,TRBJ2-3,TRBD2,CASRPGTSGLTDTQYF,TGTGCCAGCAGACCCGGGACTAGCGGTCTCACAGATACGCAGTATTTT
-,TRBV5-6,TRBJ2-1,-,CASSLNPLADEQFF,TGTGCCAGCAGCTTAAACCCTTTGGCTGATGAGCAGTTCTTC
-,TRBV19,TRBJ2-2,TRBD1,CASSIGQGTGELFF,TGTGCCAGTAGTATAGGACAGGGCACCGGGGAGCTGTTTTTT
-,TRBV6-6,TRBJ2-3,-,CASQVTGSSGDTQYF,TGTGCCAGCCAGGTTACGGGGAGTAGCGGTGATACGCAGTATTTT
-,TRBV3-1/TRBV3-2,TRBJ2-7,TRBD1,CASSSDRGYEQYF,TGTGCCAGCAGCTCGGACAGGGGCTACGAGCAGTACTTC
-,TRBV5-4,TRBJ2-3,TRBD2,CAIDRLAGGPGTDTQYF,TGTGCCATCGACCGACTAGCGGGGGGCCCGGGGACAGATACGCAGTATTTT
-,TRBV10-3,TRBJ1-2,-,CAISRAGTNYGYTF,TGTGCCATCAGTCGGGCGGGTACCAACTATGGCTACACCTTC
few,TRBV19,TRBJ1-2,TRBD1,CASSRNRDSVNYGYTF,TGTGCCAGTAGTAGAAACCGGGACAGTGTTAACTATGGCTACACCTTC
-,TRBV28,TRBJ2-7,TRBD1,CASSLGQGFFSGSYEQYF,TGTGCCAGCAGTCTTGGACAGGGGTTTTTCAGCGGCTCCTACGAGCAGTACTTC
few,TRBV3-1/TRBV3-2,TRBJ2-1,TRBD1,CASSLNLNRGGNEQFF,TGTGCCAGCAGCCTCAACCTAAACAGGGGTGGCAATGAGCAGTTCTTC
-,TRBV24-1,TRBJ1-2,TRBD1,CATSDEDRGYGYTF,TGTGCCACCAGTGACGAGGACAGGGGTTATGGCTACACCTTC
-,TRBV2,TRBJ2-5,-,CASSSGPMQETQYF,TGTGCCAGCAGTTCAGGTCCGATGCAAGAGACCCAGTACTTC
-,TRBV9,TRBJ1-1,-,CASSESRGFF,TGTGCCAGCAGCGAGTCCAGGGGTTTCTTT
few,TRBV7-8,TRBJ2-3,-,CASSLALARPDTQYF,TGTGCCAGCAGCTTAGCACTAGCTCGGCCAGATACGCAGTATTTT
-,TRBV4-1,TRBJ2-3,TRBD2,CASSQASLGAGEADTQYF,TGCGCCAGCAGCCAAGCCAGCTTGGGAGCGGGGGAGGCAGATACGCAGTATTTT
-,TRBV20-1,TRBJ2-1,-,CSATDLDEQFF,TGCAGTGCTACGGACTTAGATGAGCAGTTCTTC
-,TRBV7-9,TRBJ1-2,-,CASSFGSGQINYGYTF,-